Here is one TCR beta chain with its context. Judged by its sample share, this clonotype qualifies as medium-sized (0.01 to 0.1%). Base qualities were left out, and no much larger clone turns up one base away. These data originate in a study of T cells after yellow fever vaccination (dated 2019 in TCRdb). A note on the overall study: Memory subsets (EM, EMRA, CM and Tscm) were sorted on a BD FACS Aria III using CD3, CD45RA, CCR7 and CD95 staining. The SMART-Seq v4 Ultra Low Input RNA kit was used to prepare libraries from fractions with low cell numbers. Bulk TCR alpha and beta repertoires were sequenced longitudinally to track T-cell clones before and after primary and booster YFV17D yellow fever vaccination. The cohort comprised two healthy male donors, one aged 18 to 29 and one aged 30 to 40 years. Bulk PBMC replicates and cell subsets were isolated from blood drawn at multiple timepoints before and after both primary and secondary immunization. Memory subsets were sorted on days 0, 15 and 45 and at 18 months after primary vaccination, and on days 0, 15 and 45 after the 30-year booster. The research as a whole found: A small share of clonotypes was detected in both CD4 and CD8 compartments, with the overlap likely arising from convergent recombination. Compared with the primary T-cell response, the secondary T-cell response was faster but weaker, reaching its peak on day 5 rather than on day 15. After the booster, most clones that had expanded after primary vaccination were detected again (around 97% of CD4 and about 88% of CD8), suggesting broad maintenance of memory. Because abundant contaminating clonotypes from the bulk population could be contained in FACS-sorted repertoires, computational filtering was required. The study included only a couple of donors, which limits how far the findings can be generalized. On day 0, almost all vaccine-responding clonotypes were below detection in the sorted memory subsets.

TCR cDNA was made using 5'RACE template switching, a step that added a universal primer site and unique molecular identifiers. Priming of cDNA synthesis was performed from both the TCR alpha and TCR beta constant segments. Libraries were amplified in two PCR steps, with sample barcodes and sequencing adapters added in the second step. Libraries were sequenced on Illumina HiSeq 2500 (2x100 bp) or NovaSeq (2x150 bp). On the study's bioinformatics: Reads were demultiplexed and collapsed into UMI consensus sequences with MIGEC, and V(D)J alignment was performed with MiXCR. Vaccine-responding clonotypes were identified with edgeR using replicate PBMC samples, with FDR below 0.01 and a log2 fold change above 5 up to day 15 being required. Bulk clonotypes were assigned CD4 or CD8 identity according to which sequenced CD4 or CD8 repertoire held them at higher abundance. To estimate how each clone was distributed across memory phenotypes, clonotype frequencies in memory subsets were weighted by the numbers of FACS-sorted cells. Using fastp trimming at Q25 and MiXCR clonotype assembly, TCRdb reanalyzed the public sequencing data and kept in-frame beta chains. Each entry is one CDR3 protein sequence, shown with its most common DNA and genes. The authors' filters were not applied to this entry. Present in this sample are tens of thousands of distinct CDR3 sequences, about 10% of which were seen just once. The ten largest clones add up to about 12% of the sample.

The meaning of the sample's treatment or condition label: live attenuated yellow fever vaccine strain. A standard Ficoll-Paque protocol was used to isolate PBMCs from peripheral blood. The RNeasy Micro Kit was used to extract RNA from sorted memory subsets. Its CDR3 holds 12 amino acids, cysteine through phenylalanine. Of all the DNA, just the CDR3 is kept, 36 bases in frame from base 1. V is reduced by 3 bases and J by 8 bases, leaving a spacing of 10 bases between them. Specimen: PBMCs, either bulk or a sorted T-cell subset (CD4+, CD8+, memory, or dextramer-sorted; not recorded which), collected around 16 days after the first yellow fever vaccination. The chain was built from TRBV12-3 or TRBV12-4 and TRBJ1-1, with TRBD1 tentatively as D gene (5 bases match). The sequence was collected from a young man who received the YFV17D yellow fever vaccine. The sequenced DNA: TGTGCCAGCAGTTTTCTTGGGGCGGAAGCTTTCTTT. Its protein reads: CASSFLGAEAFF.